Shown below are 3 T cell receptor beta chains from a single sample sequenced in a study of blood T cells in healthy people across ages. A second 7 to 11 cycle PCR used barcoded and J-beta primers. TCRdb re-called the 5' RACE reads with MiXCR, one entry per CDR3 protein. The sample holds about 640,000 distinct CDR3 sequences, about 30% seen once. Material: blood. The receptors here all came from a woman aged 80 or over in good health.

Many counts were recorded for this clonotype. J is TRBJ2-3 and V is TRBV7-2; TRBD2 matches at 7 bases. Germline V lookup: CDR1 SGHTA, CDR2 FQGNSA. V shed 5 bases, J shed 0 bases, and the junction held 5 bases outside the gene matches. This CDR3 is built from 15 residues. The CDR3 DNA sequence: TGTGCCAGCAGCCTTAGCGGGTATAGCACAGATACGCAGTATTTT. This codes for CASSLSGYSTDTQYF.

This clonotype was recorded many times. V usage is TRBV11-3 and J usage is TRBJ2-1; 12 bases agree with TRBD1. This CDR3 has 16 amino acids. Looked up from germline, CDR1 is SGHNT and CDR2 is YENEEA. Trimming took 3 bases from V and 7 from J; bases not matched to a gene: 7. CDR3 coding DNA: TGTGCCAGCAGCTTCCTGGGACAGGGGGCGTCTAATGAGCAGTTCTTC. Its protein product is CASSFLGQGASNEQFF.

This chain links TRBV6-2 or TRBV6-3 with TRBJ1-1; the D is unclear. Germline assignment: CDR1 MNHEY and CDR2 SVGEGT. The ends were cut back, 0 bases at V and 6 bases at J, with 8 bases in the middle. The CDR3 length is 13 residues. The CDR3 spells CASSYSHGSEAFF. Written as DNA, the CDR3 is TGTGCCAGCAGTTACTCCCACGGATCTGAAGCTTTCTTT.